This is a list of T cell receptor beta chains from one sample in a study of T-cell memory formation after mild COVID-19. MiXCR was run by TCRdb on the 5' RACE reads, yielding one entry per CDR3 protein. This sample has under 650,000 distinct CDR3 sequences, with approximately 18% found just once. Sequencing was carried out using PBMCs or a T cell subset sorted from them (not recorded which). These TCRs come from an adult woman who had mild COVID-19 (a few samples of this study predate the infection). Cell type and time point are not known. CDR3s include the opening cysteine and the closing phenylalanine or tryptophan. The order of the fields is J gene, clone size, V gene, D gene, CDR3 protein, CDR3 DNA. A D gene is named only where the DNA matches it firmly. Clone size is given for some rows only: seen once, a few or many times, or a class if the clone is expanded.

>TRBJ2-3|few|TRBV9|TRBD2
CASSALAGGLDTQYF
TGTGCCAGCAGCGCTTTAGCGGGGGGACTAGATACGCAGTATTTT
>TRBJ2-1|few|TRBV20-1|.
CSAMVRGGYNEQFF
TGCAGTGCCATGGTTAGGGGCGGGTACAATGAGCAGTTCTTC
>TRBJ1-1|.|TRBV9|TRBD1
CASSPQTGTGF
TGTGCCAGCAGCCCACAAACAGGGACAGGTTTT
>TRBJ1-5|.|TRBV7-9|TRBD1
CASSPTGISNQPQHF
TGTGCCAGCAGCCCGACAGGGATTAGCAATCAGCCCCAGCATTTT
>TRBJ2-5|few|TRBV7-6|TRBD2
CASSPGLAGGPYF
TGTGCCAGCAGCCCTGGACTAGCGGGAGGACCGTACTTC
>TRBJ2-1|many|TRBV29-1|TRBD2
CSVDGGGRADEQFF
TGCAGCGTTGACGGGGGGGGCCGGGCTGATGAGCAGTTCTTC
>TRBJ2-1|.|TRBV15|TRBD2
CATSRDFRGSGLAGGDNEQFF
TGTGCCACCAGCAGAGATTTTCGTGGTTCGGGACTAGCGGGAGGGGACAATGAGCAGTTCTTC
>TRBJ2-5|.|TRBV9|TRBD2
CASSVVGSGAQETQYF
TGTGCCAGCAGCGTAGTTGGTAGCGGGGCACAAGAGACCCAGTACTTC
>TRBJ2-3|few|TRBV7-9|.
CASSFGGGLDTQYF
TGTGCCAGCAGCTTCGGAGGGGGCTTAGATACGCAGTATTTT
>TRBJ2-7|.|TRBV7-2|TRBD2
CASSLVSGITEQYF
TGTGCCAGCAGCTTAGTTAGCGGGATAACCGAGCAGTACTTC
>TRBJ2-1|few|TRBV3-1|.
CASSQERGWNEQFF
TGTGCCAGCAGCCAAGAGAGGGGCTGGAATGAGCAGTTCTTC
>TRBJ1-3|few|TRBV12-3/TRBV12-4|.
CASSLRIRDLSGNTIYF
TGTGCCAGCAGTCTCAGAATCAGGGACCTCTCTGGAAACACCATATATTTT
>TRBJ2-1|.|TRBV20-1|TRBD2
CSARAPRGIEQFF
TGCAGTGCTAGAGCCCCGCGGGGGATTGAGCAGTTCTTC
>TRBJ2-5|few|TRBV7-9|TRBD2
CASSLLTSGGASGTQYF
TGTGCCAGCAGCTTACTGACTAGCGGGGGGGCCTCGGGGACCCAGTACTTC
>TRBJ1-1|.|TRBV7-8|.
CASSDWTNTEAFF
TGTGCCAGCAGCGATTGGACCAACACTGAAGCTTTCTTT
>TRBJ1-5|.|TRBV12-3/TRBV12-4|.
CASSPDRRANQPQHF
TGTGCCAGCAGCCCTGACAGGAGAGCTAATCAGCCCCAGCATTTT
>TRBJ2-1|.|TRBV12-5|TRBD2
CASGLIGGGLAGHSYNEQFF
TGTGCTAGTGGTTTGATAGGTGGAGGTCTAGCGGGACACTCCTACAATGAGCAGTTCTTC
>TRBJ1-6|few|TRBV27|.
CASSGGDAISPLHF
TGTGCCAGCAGCGGAGGGGACGCAATTTCACCCCTCCACTTT
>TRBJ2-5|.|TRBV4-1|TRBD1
CASSQRTGLETQYF
TGCGCCAGCAGCCAGAGGACAGGGCTGGAGACCCAGTACTTC
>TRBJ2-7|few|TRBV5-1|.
CASSLSDGSYEQYF
TGCGCCAGCAGCTTGTCGGACGGGTCCTACGAGCAGTACTTC
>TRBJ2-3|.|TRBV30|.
CAWSGAAQDTQYF
TGTGCCTGGAGTGGGGCCGCGCAAGATACGCAGTATTTT
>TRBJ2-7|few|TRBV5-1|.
CASSNRRGSSYEQYF
TGCGCCAGCAGCAATAGAAGGGGGAGCTCCTACGAGCAGTACTTC
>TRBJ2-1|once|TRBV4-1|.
CASSHDPRLTGGFNEQFF
TGCGCCAGCAGCCATGACCCCCGTTTAACCGGGGGTTTCAATGAGCAGTTCTTC
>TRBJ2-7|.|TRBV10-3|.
CAISVGGYEQYF
TGTGCCATCAGTGTTGGAGGGTACGAGCAGTACTTC
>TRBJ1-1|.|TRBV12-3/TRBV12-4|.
CASIRETEAFF
TGTGCCAGCATTAGGGAAACTGAAGCTTTCTTT
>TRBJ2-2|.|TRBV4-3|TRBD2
CASSPGGLAGVHTGELFF
TGCGCCAGCAGCCCTGGGGGACTAGCGGGAGTTCACACCGGGGAGCTGTTTTTT
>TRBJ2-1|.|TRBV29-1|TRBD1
CSVARTGDEQFF
TGCAGCGTAGCCAGGACAGGGGATGAGCAGTTCTTC
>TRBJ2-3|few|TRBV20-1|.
CSARVRGPSTDTQYF
TGCAGTGCTAGAGTGCGGGGGCCCAGCACAGATACGCAGTATTTT
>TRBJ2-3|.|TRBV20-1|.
CSARVTDTQYF
TGCAGTGCTAGGGTTACGGATACGCAGTATTTT
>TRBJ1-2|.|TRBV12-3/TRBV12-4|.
CASTLSGGYDGYTF
TGTGCCAGCACCCTTTCCGGTGGTTACGATGGCTACACCTTC
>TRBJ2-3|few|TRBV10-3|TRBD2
CAISDPSGTTDTQYF
TGTGCCATCAGTGATCCCAGCGGGACCACAGATACGCAGTATTTT
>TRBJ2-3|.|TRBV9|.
CASSVVSGASTDTQYF
TGTGCCAGCAGCGTAGTATCGGGAGCGAGCACAGATACGCAGTATTTT
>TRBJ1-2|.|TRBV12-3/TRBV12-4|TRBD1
CASSPGTGSDYGYTF
TGTGCCAGCAGCCCTGGGACAGGGTCGGACTATGGCTACACCTTC
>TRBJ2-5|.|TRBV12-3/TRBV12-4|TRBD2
CASSPQPELAGVRETQYF
TGTGCCAGCAGTCCTCAACCAGAACTAGCGGGAGTGCGAGAGACCCAGTACTTC
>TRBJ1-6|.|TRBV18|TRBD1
CASSPTGQYGGNSPLHF
TGTGCCAGCTCACCGACGGGACAGTATGGTGGGAATTCACCCCTCCACTTT
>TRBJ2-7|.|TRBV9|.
CASSAGVGEQYF
TGTGCCAGCAGCGCAGGGGTAGGCGAGCAGTACTTC
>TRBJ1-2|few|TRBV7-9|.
CASSLVTGLYGYTF
TGTGCCAGCAGCTTAGTCACAGGTCTCTATGGCTACACCTTC
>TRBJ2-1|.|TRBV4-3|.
CASSQDLGSYNEQFF
TGCGCCAGCAGCCAAGATCTAGGTTCCTACAATGAGCAGTTCTTC
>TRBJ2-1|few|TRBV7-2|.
CASSLDRRLSSYNEQFF
TGTGCCAGCAGCTTAGATAGGCGGTTGAGCTCCTACAATGAGCAGTTCTTC
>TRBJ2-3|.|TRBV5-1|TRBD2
CASTGLAIADTQYF
TGCGCCAGTACGGGACTAGCTATTGCCGATACGCAGTATTTT
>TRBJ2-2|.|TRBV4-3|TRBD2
CASSQGTGGRTTGELFF
TGCGCCAGCAGCCAAGGAACGGGGGGGCGTACAACCGGGGAGCTGTTTTTT
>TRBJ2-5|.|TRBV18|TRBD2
CASSPLPGLELETQYF
TGTGCCAGCTCACCTCTCCCGGGACTAGAATTGGAGACCCAGTACTTC
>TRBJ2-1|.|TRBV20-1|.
CSARDRTVSRYSYNEQFF
TGCAGTGCTAGAGATCGGACAGTAAGTAGGTATTCCTACAATGAGCAGTTCTTC
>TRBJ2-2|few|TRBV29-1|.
CSVEENYGELFF
TGCAGCGTTGAAGAAAACTACGGGGAGCTGTTTTTT
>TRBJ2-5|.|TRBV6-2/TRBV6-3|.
CASMRRGPQETQYF
TGTGCCAGCATGCGGCGGGGGCCCCAAGAGACCCAGTACTTC
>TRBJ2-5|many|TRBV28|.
CASSFIETQYF
TGTGCCAGCAGTTTCATCGAGACCCAGTACTTC
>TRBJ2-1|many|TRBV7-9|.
CASSHLATSYNEQFF
TGTGCCAGCAGTCACCTAGCGACCTCCTACAATGAGCAGTTCTTC
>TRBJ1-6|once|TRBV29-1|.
CSVGTQDGSPLHF
TGCAGCGTAGGGACCCAGGATGGATCACCCCTCCACTTT
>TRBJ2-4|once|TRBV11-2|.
CASSLSVDLTLAKNIQYF
TGTGCCAGCAGCCTTTCCGTAGATCTAACCCTAGCCAAAAACATTCAGTACTTC
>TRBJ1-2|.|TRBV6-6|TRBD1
CASSSTGGRDGYTF
TGTGCCAGCAGCTCGACAGGGGGCCGGGATGGCTACACCTTC
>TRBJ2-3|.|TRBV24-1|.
CATSDYSGWNTDTQYF
TGTGCCACCAGTGATTACAGCGGCTGGAACACAGATACGCAGTATTTT
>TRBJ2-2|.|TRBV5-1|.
CASSLGLSNTGELFF
TGCGCCAGCAGCTTGGGACTTTCTAACACCGGGGAGCTGTTTTTT
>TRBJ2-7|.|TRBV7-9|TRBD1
CASSPGQGDPYEQYF
TGTGCCAGCAGCCCTGGACAGGGAGACCCCTACGAGCAGTACTTC
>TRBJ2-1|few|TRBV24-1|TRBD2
CATSDATSGSLHEQFF
TGTGCCACCAGTGATGCGACTAGCGGGAGTCTCCATGAGCAGTTCTTC
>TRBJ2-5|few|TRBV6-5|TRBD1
CASSNEGTVQETQYF
TGTGCCAGCAGTAACGAAGGGACAGTTCAAGAGACCCAGTACTTC
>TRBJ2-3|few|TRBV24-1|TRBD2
CATSDSRDSGVTDTQYF
TGTGCCACCAGTGATTCCCGGGATAGCGGGGTCACAGATACGCAGTATTTT